Below are 25 T cell receptor beta chains sequenced from a single sample in a study of cytomegalovirus exposure and HLA in healthy donors. The study ran its PCR with 60 Vbeta and 13 Jbeta primers. The data were produced by immunoSEQ multiplex PCR, yet TCRdb's version contains in-frame clones alone and is incomplete. Among some 170,000 clones listed, 60% to 80% were seen once. The sequenced sample consisted of PBMCs. These receptors came from a man aged 25 to 40 in good health and CMV-seropositive.

This clone appeared a few times. The rearrangement links TRBV5-1 to TRBJ2-5; 7 bases map to TRBD1. From germline, CDR1 is SGHRS and CDR2 YFSETQ. The CDR3 consists of 14 residues. The V and J ends lost 0 bases and 4 bases, in that order; junction bases with no gene match: 3. The CDR3 sequence: CASSLEGGTETQYF. The CDR3 coding sequence is TGCGCCAGCAGCTTGGAAGGGGGCACAGAGACCCAGTACTTC.

The chain recombines TRBV30 with TRBJ2-5; 11 bases map to TRBD1. Unmatched junction bases numbered 7, after V lost 2 bases and J lost 5 bases. Germline V CDR1 and CDR2: GTSNPN, SVGIG (reference sequence). This CDR3 has 15 residues. The CDR3 bases are TGTGCCTGGAGTTCCGGGACAGGGGGGTGGGAGACCCAGTACTTC. Its protein product is CAWSSGTGGWETQYF.

The V call is TRBV19, the J call TRBJ2-5, with TRBD1 identical over 7 bases. The DNA end is more similar to TRBJ2-7, so the J call may be wrong. The CDR3 has 14 residues. Germline V gene data show CDR1 as LNHDA and CDR2 as SQIVND (reference sequence). This CDR3 is CASSPGTAAYEQYF. The CDR3 DNA reads as TGTGCCAGTAGTCCAGGGACAGCAGCCTACGAGCAGTACTTC.

The chain has TRBV4-3 and TRBJ2-5, with 7 bases that match TRBD2. CDR1 is LGHNA, CDR2 YSLEER, per germline. The CDR3 contains 16 residues. The ends lost 4 bases at V and 5 bases at J; junction bases unmatched: 13. DNA for the CDR3: TGCGCCAGCAGCCCTGAAGCCGGGGGGAGAACGGAGACCCAGTACTTC. Amino acid sequence: CASSPEAGGRTETQYF.

The rearrangement links TRBV15 to TRBJ1-6; D is unclear. From germline, CDR1 is LNHNV and CDR2 YYDKDF (reference sequence). This CDR3 comprises 12 residues. Trimming cost V 5 bases and J 8 bases, with 7 bases left between them. This CDR3 is CATSWSYSPLHF. The DNA for the CDR3 is TGTGCCACCAGCTGGAGTTATTCACCCCTCCACTTT.

Only one count was recorded for this clone. The chain links TRBV11-2 to TRBJ2-1, with 13 bases fitting TRBD2. The CDR3 has 17 residues. Germline loops: CDR1 SGHAT, CDR2 FQNNGV. J lost 4 bases, V lost 4 bases, and 7 bases had no gene match. This CDR3 is CASSSPTSGGAYNEQFF. The CDR3 DNA sequence: TGTGCCAGCAGCTCTCCAACTAGCGGGGGGGCATACAATGAGCAGTTCTTC.

V is TRBV29-1 and J is TRBJ2-3, with 7 positions matching TRBD2. In germline, CDR1 is SQVTM, CDR2 ANQGSEA. The J segment lost 4 bases and the V segment lost 6 bases, leaving 10 bases of the junction unmatched. CDR3 length equals 14 residues. The DNA of the CDR3 is TGCAGCGTCTCCGGACTAGGATACGCAGATACGCAGTATTTT. Its translation is CSVSGLGYADTQYF.

The genes are TRBV28 and TRBJ1-5; unclear D gene. The germline V gene encodes CDR1 MDHEN and CDR2 SYDVKM. This CDR3 has 14 amino acids. Trimming took 10 bases from V and 4 from J, leaving 17 bases between them. In DNA, the CDR3 is TGTGCCACCCTGTCTACGGGAGGGAATCAGCCCCAGCATTTT. Translated, it gives CATLSTGGNQPQHF.

This chain joins TRBV5-1 and TRBJ2-1; 11 positions match TRBD2. Losses at the gene ends were 2 bases for V and 6 bases for J; bases not matched to a gene: 10. The CDR3 length is 17 residues. Germline assignment: CDR1 SGHRS and CDR2 YFSETQ. The CDR3 sequence is CASSFTTSGTSGNEQFF. In nucleotides, the CDR3 is TGCGCCAGCAGCTTTACAACTTCCGGGACTAGCGGCAATGAGCAGTTCTTC.

The chain combines TRBV25-1 with TRBJ1-4; D is perhaps TRBD1 (6 bases). V was clipped by 7 bases and J by 0 bases, with 9 bases between them. Per the germline V gene, CDR1 is MGHDK and CDR2 is SYGVNS. The CDR3 runs 14 residues. CDR3 amino acids: CASTDRPTNEKLFF. The CDR3 region has the DNA TGTGCCAGCACTGACAGGCCAACTAATGAAAAACTGTTTTTT. The full variable domain, with the rest looked up from reference TRBV25-1 and TRBJ1-4, is EADIYQTPRYLVIGTGKKITLECSQTMGHDKMYWYQQDPGMELHLIHYSYGVNSTEKGDLSSESTVSRIRTEHFPLTLESARPSHTSQYLCASTDRPTNEKLFFGSGTQLSVL.

The chain has TRBV12-2 and TRBJ2-7; TRBD1 is the table's D call and was not checked against the DNA. TRBV12-2 has pseudogene status. This CDR3 contains 24 residues. The CDR3 DNA is TGTGCAAGTCGCTACAACAGGGGATCTCCTACGAGCAGTACTTTGCAGGGGATCTCCTACGAGCAGTACTTC. It yields the protein CASRYNRGSPTSSTLQGISYEQYF.

The chain carries TRBV6-6 and TRBJ2-2, with 7 bases fitting TRBD2. CDR1 and CDR2 (germline): MNHNY, SVGAGI (reference sequence). The CDR3 sequence is 16 residues long. The V and J ends lost 5 bases and 1 base, in that order; junction bases with no gene match: 7. CDR3 protein: CASSRSGGGNTGELFF. The CDR3 DNA follows: TGTGCCAGCAGTCGGTCGGGGGGAGGGAACACCGGGGAGCTGTTTTTT.

This clone was recorded only once. This chain joins TRBV13 and TRBJ2-7; TRBD1 aligns across 7 bases. Germline CDR1 reads PRHDT; CDR2 reads FYEKMQ (reference sequence). The trim removed 1 base at V and 5 bases at J, leaving 5 bases unmatched. CDR3 length: 14 amino acids. The CDR3 coding sequence is TGTGCCAGCAGCTTAGCCCAGGGGGTCAACGAGCAGTACTTC. Its protein product is CASSLAQGVNEQYF.

The chain carries TRBV15 and TRBJ2-7, with 10 bases that match TRBD1. Germline V gene lookup returns CDR1 LNHNV and CDR2 YYDKDF (reference sequence). Unmatched junction bases numbered 8, after V lost 2 bases and J lost 7 bases. This CDR3 spans 15 amino acids. The CDR3 DNA follows: TGTGCCACCAGCAGAAATCGACAGGGGGCAAGGGAGCAGTACTTC. It specifies CATSRNRQGAREQYF.

V usage is TRBV10-2 and J usage is TRBJ2-7; TRBD1 is a possible D gene (5 bases). CDR1 is WSHSY, CDR2 SAAADI, per germline. The CDR3 has 14 amino acids. Trimming left V 0 bases short and J 3 bases short, with 9 bases between. Here the CDR3 DNA reads TGCGCCAGCAGTGAGTCGAGGCAGGGCTACGAGCAGTACTTC. It specifies CASSESRQGYEQYF.

The chain links TRBV7-2 to TRBJ2-1, with TRBD2 as a possible D gene (7 bases). The CDR3 totals 16 residues. CDR1 SGHTA and CDR2 FQGNSA come from the germline V gene. V was cut by 6 bases and J by 0 bases, with 15 bases left in between. The CDR3 DNA reads as TGTGCCAGCAGACTGGGGGGGCGGGGCTCCTACAATGAGCAGTTCTTC. Translation: CASRLGGRGSYNEQFF.

The chain uses TRBV11-2 and TRBJ2-5, with a possible D match to TRBD1 (5 bases). Between the trimmed V and J ends, which lost 1 base and 4 bases, there was a span of 13 bases. The germline V gene encodes CDR1 SGHAT and CDR2 FQNNGV. The CDR3 has 15 amino acids. The CDR3 DNA sequence: TGTGCCAGCAGCTTAGTTTGGCAGGGAACAGAGACCCAGTACTTC. Translating it yields CASSLVWQGTETQYF.

This clone appeared once. V is TRBV15 and J is TRBJ1-5; D gene uncertain. Germline CDR1 LNHNV, CDR2 YYDKDF (reference sequence). The V gene lost 0 bases and the J gene lost 5 bases, with 8 bases spanning the gap. The CDR3 is 14 amino acids. CDR3 sequence: CATSRDKLYQPQHF. The CDR3, as DNA: TGTGCCACCAGCAGAGATAAACTCTATCAGCCCCAGCATTTT.

The chain couples TRBV7-6 to TRBJ2-5; D call uncertain. Germline-derived CDR1 and CDR2 are SGHVS and FNYEAQ. CDR3 length: 12 amino acids. The V end was cut by 4 bases, the J end by 8 bases, with 11 bases between. CDR3 amino acids: CASSSLERTQYF. DNA of the CDR3: TGTGCCAGCAGCTCGCTAGAGCGTACCCAGTACTTC. The full variable domain, rest sourced from reference TRBV7-6 and TRBJ2-5, is GAGVSQSPRYKVTKRGQDVALRCDPISGHVSLYWYRQALGQGPEFLTYFNYEAQQDKSGLPNDRFSAERPEGSISTLTIQRTEQRDSAMYRCASSSLERTQYFGPGTRLLVL.

The CDR3 coding sequence is TGTGCCAGCAGCTTTTTAGAGGGGGATGAGCAGTTCTTC. Protein: CASSFLEGDEQFF. V gene TRBV7-9 combines with J gene TRBJ2-1; D is perhaps TRBD1 (6 bases). Germline assignment: CDR1 SEHNR and CDR2 FQNEAQ (reference sequence). The CDR3 has 13 residues. V lost 3 bases and J lost 8, with 11 bases in between. Full variable domain (remainder filled in from reference TRBV7-9 and TRBJ2-1): DTGVSQNPRHKITKRGQNVTFRCDPISEHNRLYWYRQTLGQGPEFLTYFQNEAQLEKSRLLSDRFSAERPKGSFSTLEIQRTEQGDSAMYLCASSFLEGDEQFFGPGTRLTVL.

The chain carries TRBV5-5 and TRBJ2-5; tentative D call: TRBD2 (7 bases). CDR1 is SGHKS, CDR2 YYEKEE, per germline (reference sequence). V dropped 7 bases and J dropped 5 bases, with 24 bases sitting between them. The CDR3 extends over 16 amino acids. CDR3 coding DNA: TGTGCCAGCGGCGGGGTTGCGGGGGCTGCCGGGGAGACCCAGTACTTC. This codes for CASGGVAGAAGETQYF. The complete variable domain, with remaining parts taken from reference TRBV5-5 and TRBJ2-5, reads DAGVTQSPTHLIKTRGQQVTLRCSPISGHKSVSWYQQVLGQGPQFIFQYYEKEERGRGNFPDRFSARQFPNYSSELNVNALLLGDSALYLCASGGVAGAAGETQYFGPGTRLLVL.

This clone has only a few counts. This chain connects TRBV28 to TRBJ1-3, with D uncertain. Trimming pared 4 bases from V and 4 bases from J, leaving 5 bases between. This CDR3 comprises 12 residues. Germline V lookup: CDR1 MDHEN, CDR2 SYDVKM. The CDR3 DNA reads as TGTGCCAGCAGTTCGGGGGGAAACACCATATATTTT. This gives the protein CASSSGGNTIYF.

The V gene is TRBV4-1, the J gene TRBJ2-5; 8 bases are shared with TRBD1. The V segment lost 2 bases and the J segment 5 bases; nucleotides outside the gene matches: 7. The CDR3 runs 15 residues. The germline V gene encodes CDR1 MGHRA and CDR2 YSYEKL. This chain's CDR3 is CASSQSGRGRETQYF. DNA for the CDR3: TGCGCCAGCAGCCAAAGTGGCAGGGGGCGCGAGACCCAGTACTTC.

The rearrangement uses TRBV2 and TRBJ2-3, with TRBD2 identical over 9 bases. The ends lost 4 bases at V and 3 bases at J; junction bases unmatched: 8. The CDR3 is made up of 16 amino acids. Germline V gene lookup returns CDR1 SNHLY and CDR2 FYNNEI. CDR3 sequence (DNA): TGTGCCAGCAGTGGTCGGTCCAGCGGGGGGACAGATACGCAGTATTTT. Protein sequence: CASSGRSSGGTDTQYF. The variable domain in full, completed from reference TRBV2 and TRBJ2-3, reads EPEVTQTPSHQVTQMGQEVILRCVPISNHLYFYWYRQILGQKVEFLVSFYNNEISEKSEIFDDQFSVERPDGSNFTLKIRSTKLEDSAMYFCASSGRSSGGTDTQYFGPGTRLTVL.

The genes are TRBV4-2 and TRBJ1-5; D ambiguous. Germline values: CDR1 LGHNA, CDR2 YNFKEQ. Trimming removed 4 bases from V and 2 bases from J, with 12 bases in between. The CDR3 totals 15 residues. Here the CDR3 DNA reads TGTGCCAGCAGCCGCACAGTGAACGGCAATCAGCCCCAGCATTTT. Translating gives CASSRTVNGNQPQHF.